A selection of T cell receptor beta chains follows, all from one sample in a study of CD8+CD57+ T cells in acquired aplastic anemia. TCRdb itself ran the reads through MiXCR, one entry per CDR3 protein. Of roughly 250,000 distinct CDR3 sequences listed, 82% are singletons. Sequencing was performed on sorted CD4+, CD8+, or CD8+CD57+ T cells (not recorded which) from PBMCs. The receptors originated from a human donor with aplastic anemia. The CDR3 runs from the conserved cysteine through the conserved F or W. The D gene is left open where the match is weak. Clone size is stated in some rows and not others, as once, few, many or a class when expanded.

clone size	J gene	D gene	V gene	CDR3 DNA	CDR3 protein
NA	TRBJ2-1	NA	TRBV7-9	TGTGCCAGCAGTTATGGCGGGACTTGCGGAGAGACCCAGCAGTTCTTC	CASSYGGTCGETQQFF
few	TRBJ1-1	NA	TRBV7-2	TGTGCCAGCAGCTTAGATCTGACTGGCGACACTGAAGATTTCTTT	CASSLDLTGDTEDFF
NA	TRBJ2-5	NA	TRBV2	TGTGCCAGCAGCAGAGGGTGGGGGGCGAAAACCCAAGCTTTC	CASSRGWGAKTQAF
NA	TRBJ1-6	NA	TRBV2	TGTGCCAGCAGCGCCGACAGCGCCGCCTATAATTCTCCCCGCCCCTTT	CASSADSAAYNSPRPF
once	TRBJ1-5	NA	TRBV5-6	TGTGCCAGCAGCTTGGGGTTAGGGGGACAGCCCCAGCATTTT	CASSLGLGGQPQHF
NA	TRBJ2-3	NA	TRBV7-4	TGTGCCAGCAGCTTGGCACTAAGCACAGATACGCAGTATTTT	CASSLALSTDTQYF
NA	TRBJ1-1	TRBD1	TRBV7-9	TGTGCCAGCAGCTTAGCGGGAGGGGGCTTCGGTGAAGCCTTCTTT	CASSLAGGGFGEAFF
NA	TRBJ2-7	TRBD2	TRBV10-3	TGTGCCAGCAGTGGGGAGGGAAATTTCCTCTACGAGCAGTACTTC	CASSGEGNFLYEQYF
NA	TRBJ2-1	NA	TRBV7-8	TGTGCCAGCAGCTTAGCAAGAAGTCGCGGTAGGCAGTATCAGTTCTTC	CASSLARSRGRQYQFF
NA	TRBJ1-1	NA	TRBV11-1	TGTGCCAGCAGCTTAGAAGACAGGCCAACGCCGTTGAACACTGAAGCTTTCTTT	CASSLEDRPTPLNTEAFF
NA	TRBJ2-7	NA	TRBV7-9	TGTGCCACAAGCGGCCCGGGCGTAGCCCAGTGGCAGTACTTC	CATSGPGVAQWQYF
NA	TRBJ1-1	NA	TRBV7-9	TGTGCCAGCAGCTTAGGGGACGGACCCGGAGCGCAGTCTGAAGCTTTCTTT	CASSLGDGPGAQSEAFF
few	TRBJ1-1	TRBD1	TRBV27	TGTGCCAGCAGACAGGGGAAGAACACTGAAGCTTTCTTT	CASRQGKNTEAFF
once	TRBJ2-7	TRBD2	TRBV24-1	TGTGCCACCGGGACTAGCGGGGGACCTTCCTACGAGCAGTACTTC	CATGTSGGPSYEQYF
few	TRBJ2-3	NA	TRBV7-3	TGTGCCAGCTCAAGACAGGCCAACGCCGTTCAGCACTTT	CASSRQANAVQHF
NA	TRBJ2-1	TRBD2	TRBV6-5	TGTGCCAGCAGTGGATGGAGGGATAGCGGGGTTAGCTCCTACAATGAGCAGTTCTTC	CASSGWRDSGVSSYNEQFF
NA	TRBJ1-1	TRBD1	TRBV7-8	TGCGCCAGCAGCCATAATGGGACAGAGAACCCTGAAGCTTTCTTT	CASSHNGTENPEAFF
NA	TRBJ2-3	NA	TRBV5-6	TGTGCCAGCAGCTTGGGAGAGGGGGATGCTAGCACAGATACGCAGTATTTT	CASSLGEGDASTDTQYF
NA	TRBJ2-3	TRBD1	TRBV7-2	TGTGCCAGCAGCTGGGGACAGGGCCCAAACTCGGGCTACTTT	CASSWGQGPNSGYF
NA	TRBJ2-1	TRBD1	TRBV20-1	TGCAGTGCTAGAAACCCTAGGACAGGCAACAATGAGCAGTTCTTC	CSARNPRTGNNEQFF
few	TRBJ2-3	TRBD2	TRBV7-2	TGTGCCAGCAGCTTAGTTCTAGCGGGGGGGCATCACCCGCAGTATTTT	CASSLVLAGGHHPQYF
NA	TRBJ2-5	NA	TRBV11-3	TGTGCCAGCCTTGTGGGGGCGACAGCCCAGTACTTC	CASLVGATAQYF
few	TRBJ2-3	TRBD1	TRBV7-6	TGTGCCAGCAGCTTAGCCCACGGGACAGAAAGCACAGATACGCAGTATTTT	CASSLAHGTESTDTQYF
few	TRBJ2-3	TRBD2	TRBV20-1	TGCAGTGCCAGCAGCTTAGCGGGAGGTCCCGATACGCAGTATTTT	CSASSLAGGPDTQYF
NA	TRBJ2-1	TRBD2	TRBV19	TGTGCCAGTAGTATCCTAGCGGGGGGGCATGAGCAGTTCTTC	CASSILAGGHEQFF
NA	TRBJ2-2	NA	TRBV7-9	TGTGCCAGCAGCTTAGAGCCCGGGGGGCTGTTATTT	CASSLEPGGLLF
NA	TRBJ2-5	TRBD1	TRBV7-2	TGTGCCAGCAGCCCACGACAGGGGGCGAAAGAGACCCAGTACTTC	CASSPRQGAKETQYF
few	TRBJ2-3	NA	TRBV7-8	TGTGCCAGCAGCTTACCTGGAGGGGCCATAACAGATACGCAGTATTTT	CASSLPGGAITDTQYF
NA	TRBJ2-7	NA	TRBV5-5	TGTGCCAGCAGCGTGGGGAGCTCGGGGGAGCAGTACTTC	CASSVGSSGEQYF
NA	TRBJ2-3	TRBD2	TRBV7-8	TGTGCCAGCAGCTACCCGGGAGGTGGCGGTACGGAGCATTTT	CASSYPGGGGTEHF
NA	TRBJ2-3	NA	TRBV7-8	TGTGCCAGCAGCTTACATCCAGACGGGGCTGCGCTGTATTTT	CASSLHPDGAALYF
NA	TRBJ2-5	NA	TRBV10-3	TGTGCCATCAGTGATGGGGCCGGGGGTTTCCAAGAGACCCAGTACTTC	CAISDGAGGFQETQYF
NA	TRBJ2-1	NA	TRBV7-3	NA	CASSHRGAEQQYVVF
once	TRBJ2-7	NA	TRBV15	TGTGCCACCAGCAGACCACTTCTACAGGGCTTCGGGCAGTACTTC	CATSRPLLQGFGQYF
NA	TRBJ2-5	NA	TRBV9	TGTGCCAGCCAAGGGGCTGGGAACACCCAGTACTTC	CASQGAGNTQYF
NA	TRBJ1-4	NA	TRBV6-6	TGTGCCAGCTTAGAGTCTTCAGGAGAACAAATTAATGAAAAACTGTTTTTT	CASLESSGEQINEKLFF
NA	TRBJ2-3	TRBD2	TRBV7-2	TGTGCCAGCAGCTCGACGGGCGGGAGCGGCGATACGCAGTATTTT	CASSSTGGSGDTQYF
NA	TRBJ1-1	NA	TRBV20-1	TGCAGTGCTACTACAGGGTACACTGAAGCTTTCTTT	CSATTGYTEAFF
NA	TRBJ1-5	NA	TRBV9	TGTGCCAGCGGTGAATCTGGTAGCATTCAGCCCCAGCATTTT	CASGESGSIQPQHF
NA	TRBJ2-5	TRBD2	TRBV9	TGTGCCAGCAGCGAGGGACAGACTAGCGGGGGACAAGAGACCCAGTACTTC	CASSEGQTSGGQETQYF
NA	TRBJ1-1	NA	TRBV9	TGTGCCAGCAGCTTAGGTTCCGAAGGGCAGAATGAAGCTTTCTTT	CASSLGSEGQNEAFF
NA	TRBJ2-3	NA	TRBV19	TGTGCCAGTAGTCGAGGGGTCCTTTGGGGGACGCAGTATTTT	CASSRGVLWGTQYF
NA	TRBJ2-3	TRBD2	TRBV7-2	TGTGCCAGCAGCTTAACGGGAGGGCCCGAAGAGCAGTATTATTTT	CASSLTGGPEEQYYF
NA	TRBJ1-6	NA	TRBV5-1	TGTGCCAGCAGCTTTACTAGCGCAATGAGATCCCCCCTCCACTTT	CASSFTSAMRSPLHF
NA	TRBJ2-3	NA	TRBV7-8	TGTGCCAGCAGCGTAGGGGGACGTCCCACTACGACGCAGTATTTT	CASSVGGRPTTTQYF
NA	TRBJ1-5	NA	TRBV5-6	TGTGCCAGCAGCTTAGGGGACGCCCGAAATCAGCCCCAGCATTTT	CASSLGDARNQPQHF
NA	TRBJ2-1	NA	TRBV5-4	TGTGCCAGCAGCCTTACTAAGCCGGGGTACTACAATGAGCAGTTCTTC	CASSLTKPGYYNEQFF
NA	TRBJ2-3	NA	TRBV2	TGTGCCAGCAGCTGGTCGGATAGCACTCAGCCCCAGTATTTT	CASSWSDSTQPQYF
NA	TRBJ1-1	NA	TRBV7-2	TGTGCCAGCGGCGGGACTCGCGTTGTCTTGACGCCTGAAGCTTTCTTT	CASGGTRVVLTPEAFF
NA	TRBJ2-3	NA	TRBV24-1	TGTGCCACCAGCTTTGGGACGGCTGCAGATACGCAGTATTTT	CATSFGTAADTQYF
NA	TRBJ1-3	TRBD1	TRBV7-2	TGTGCCAGCAGCCTCAGCGGGACAGAGAGAAACACCATATATTTT	CASSLSGTERNTIYF
few	TRBJ2-3	TRBD2	TRBV11-1	TGTGCCAGCAGCTTTACTAGCGCAATTACGCAGTATTTT	CASSFTSAITQYF
once	TRBJ1-1	NA	TRBV20-1	TGCAGTGCTAGAGGGGACACTCACATGAACACTGAAGCTTTCTTT	CSARGDTHMNTEAFF
NA	TRBJ1-2	NA	TRBV5-1	TGCGCCAGCAGCGATTACAACATCAACACGGACTATGGCTACACCTTC	CASSDYNINTDYGYTF
NA	TRBJ1-2	NA	TRBV5-4	TGTGCCAGCAGCTCAAGGAACGGGGGCTTGGACTATGGCTACACCTTC	CASSSRNGGLDYGYTF
NA	TRBJ2-1	NA	TRBV2	TGTGCCAGCAGTGAGGGGGAGATCAATCAGCACTACTTT	CASSEGEINQHYF
NA	TRBJ1-6	NA	TRBV27	TGTCCCAGCAGTCGAAGGGAAGTACGTTCACCCCTCCACTTT	CPSSRREVRSPLHF
NA	TRBJ2-5	TRBD1	TRBV7-9	TGTGCCGGACAGGGGGCTAGGGAGACCCAGTCCTACGGGTTC	CAGQGARETQSYGF
many	TRBJ2-3	TRBD2	TRBV12-3/TRBV12-4	TGTGCCAGCAGGAGAGCGGGAGGTCCCGATACGCAGTATTTT	CASRRAGGPDTQYF
few	TRBJ2-1	NA	TRBV7-8	TGTGCCAGCAGCTTAGCGAGAGGTCCCGATACGGAGGATCAGTTCTTC	CASSLARGPDTEDQFF